The clone carrying this T cell receptor beta chain has a count of ten or more. Its antigen is undetermined. The authors amplified TCR beta CDR3 regions from RNA transcripts. The first-round RT-PCR employed HTBI primers together with the Qiagen OneStep RT-PCR kit. A multiplex PCR was then performed as the second round. TCRdb reprocessed the multiplex PCR reads with MiXCR, giving one entry per CDR3 protein. The sample yields about 740,000 distinct CDR3 sequences, approximately 40% seen once. Trimming removed 0 bases from V and 5 bases from J, with 13 bases in between. The CDR3 loop spans 15 amino acids. Germline V lookup: CDR1 SGHTA, CDR2 FQGNSA. This entry belongs to a study of Graves' ophthalmopathy and Graves' hyperthyroidism. Active ophthalmopathy (CAS at least 3, NOSPECS at least 4), lasting under 3 months. Clinicians diagnosed using symptoms, serum thyroxine, TRAb, thyroid ultrasound and orbital computed tomography.

Study-level results: Thyroid clonotypes that were expanded above 0.001 frequency mostly also appeared in blood.

The chain joins TRBV7-2 to TRBJ2-5; perhaps TRBD2 as D (6 bases). The sequenced material came from peripheral blood. The receptor comes from an adult man with Graves' ophthalmopathy. The CDR3 DNA is TGTGCCAGCAGCTTAGCGCTCGGGGGTGGCGAGACCCAGTACTTC. Protein product: CASSLALGGGETQYF.